This TCR beta chain appears in the sequencing data of a study of blood T cell repertoires in COVID-19. Overall study context: T cells, B-cell-depleted T cells, or PBMCs provided the cDNA or gDNA that served as material.

The germline CDR1 and CDR2 sequences are SGHTA and FQGNSA. The CDR3 consists of 16 residues. With V trimmed by 5 bases and J by 5 bases, 14 bases remained unmatched. This clone appeared a single time. Some clones are missing from TCRdb's copy, which holds only in-frame ones; the method was immunoSEQ multiplex PCR. The repertoire has approximately 140,000 clones, 80% to 90% of them found once; the top ten carry less than 3.5%. V and J are TRBV7-2 and TRBJ2-5; 7 bases fit TRBD1. The TCR was taken from a man between 70 and 80 years old with acute or convalescent COVID-19. Sequencing was done on a sample of peripheral blood. CDR3 nucleotides: TGTGCCAGCAGCCCTTGGGACAGCGGTCATGGGGAGACCCAGTACTTC. Residues: CASSPWDSGHGETQYF.